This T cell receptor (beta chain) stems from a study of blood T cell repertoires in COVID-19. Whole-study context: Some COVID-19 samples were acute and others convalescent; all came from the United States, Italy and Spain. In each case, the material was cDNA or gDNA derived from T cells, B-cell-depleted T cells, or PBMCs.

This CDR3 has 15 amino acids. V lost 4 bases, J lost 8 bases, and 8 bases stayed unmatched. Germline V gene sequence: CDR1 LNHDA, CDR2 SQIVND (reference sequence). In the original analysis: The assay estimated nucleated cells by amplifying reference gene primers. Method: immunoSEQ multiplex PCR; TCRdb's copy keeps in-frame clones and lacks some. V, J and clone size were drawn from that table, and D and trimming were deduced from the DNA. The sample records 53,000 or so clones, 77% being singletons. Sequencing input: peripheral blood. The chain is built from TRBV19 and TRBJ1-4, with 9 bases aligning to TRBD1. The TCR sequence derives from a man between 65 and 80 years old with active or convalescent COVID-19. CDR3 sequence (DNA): TGTGCCAGTAGTAAAAACAGGGGGCGCCAGGAAAAACTGTTTTTT. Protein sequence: CASSKNRGRQEKLFF.